The present T cell receptor beta chain was sequenced within a study of blood T cell repertoires in COVID-19. Study-wide context: The United States, Italy and Spain supplied acute and convalescent COVID-19 samples. PBMCs, B-cell-depleted T cells, or T cells provided the cDNA or gDNA that made up the material.

Original methodology: Reference gene primer amplification gave nucleated cell count estimates. The protocol was immunoSEQ multiplex PCR, while the TCRdb copy is restricted to in-frame clones and leaves out a portion. D and trimming were read from the DNA, whereas the V and J calls and clone size are those reported in that table. The repertoire holds approximately 110,000 clones, around 83% seen once, with roughly 5% in the top ten. The Seattle patients joined while their infection was active and were tracked longitudinally afterward. The TCR was taken from a woman aged 55-70 years with COVID-19, enrolled during active disease. Input material: peripheral blood.

CDR3 sequence (DNA): TGTGCCAGCAGCCCTACAGGGTACTCTGGAAACACCATATATTTT. Translating gives CASSPTGYSGNTIYF. This rearrangement joins TRBV7-6 to TRBJ1-3; possible D gene TRBD1, 6 bases. The V end lost 5 bases, the J end lost 0 bases, and 11 bases lay between the germline ends. This CDR3 spans 15 amino acids. The germline CDR1 and CDR2 sequences are SGHVS and FNYEAQ.